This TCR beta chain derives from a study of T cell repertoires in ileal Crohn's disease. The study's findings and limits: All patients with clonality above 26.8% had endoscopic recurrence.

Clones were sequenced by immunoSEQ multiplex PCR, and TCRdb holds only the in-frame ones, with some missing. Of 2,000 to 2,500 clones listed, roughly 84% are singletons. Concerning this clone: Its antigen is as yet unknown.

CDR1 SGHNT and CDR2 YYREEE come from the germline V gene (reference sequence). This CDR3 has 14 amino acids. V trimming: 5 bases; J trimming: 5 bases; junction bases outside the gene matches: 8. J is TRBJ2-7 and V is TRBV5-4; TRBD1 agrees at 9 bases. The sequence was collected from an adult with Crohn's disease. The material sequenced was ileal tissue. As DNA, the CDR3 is TGTGCCAGCAGAGCGGACAGGGGTAGCAACGAGCAGTACTTC. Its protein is CASRADRGSNEQYF. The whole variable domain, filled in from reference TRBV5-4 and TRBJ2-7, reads ETGVTQSPTHLIKTRGQQVTLRCSSQSGHNTVSWYQQALGQGPQFIFQYYREEENGRGNFPPRFSGLQFPNYSSELNVNALELDDSALYLCASRADRGSNEQYFGPGTRLTVT.